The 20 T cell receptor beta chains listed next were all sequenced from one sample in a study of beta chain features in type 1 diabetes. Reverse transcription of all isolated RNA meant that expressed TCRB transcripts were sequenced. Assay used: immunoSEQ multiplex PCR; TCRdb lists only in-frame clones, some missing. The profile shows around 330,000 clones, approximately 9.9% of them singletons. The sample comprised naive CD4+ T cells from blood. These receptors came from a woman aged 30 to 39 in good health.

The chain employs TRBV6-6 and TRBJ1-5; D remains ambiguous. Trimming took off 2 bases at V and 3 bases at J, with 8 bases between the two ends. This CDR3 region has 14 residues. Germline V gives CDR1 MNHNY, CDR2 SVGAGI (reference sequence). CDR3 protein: CASSYLNSNQPQHF. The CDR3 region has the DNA TGTGCCAGCAGTTACCTAAATTCCAATCAGCCCCAGCATTTT.

CDR3 nucleotide sequence: TGTGCCAGCAGCCTGACAGGGGCGAACACCGGGGAGCTGTTTTTT. As protein: CASSLTGANTGELFF. The chain has TRBV7-9 and TRBJ2-2, with TRBD1 matching 8 bases. The junction had 2 bases not matched to a gene; V was cut back by 5 bases and J by 0 bases. The CDR3 has 15 residues. CDR1 and CDR2 (germline): SEHNR, FQNEAQ (reference sequence).

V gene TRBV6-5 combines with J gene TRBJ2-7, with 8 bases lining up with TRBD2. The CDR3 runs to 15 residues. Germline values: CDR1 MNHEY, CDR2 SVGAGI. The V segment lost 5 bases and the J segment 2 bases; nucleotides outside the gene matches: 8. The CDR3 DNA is TGTGCCAGCAGTCGACTAGCGACGGCGACCTACGAGCAGTACTTC. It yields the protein CASSRLATATYEQYF.

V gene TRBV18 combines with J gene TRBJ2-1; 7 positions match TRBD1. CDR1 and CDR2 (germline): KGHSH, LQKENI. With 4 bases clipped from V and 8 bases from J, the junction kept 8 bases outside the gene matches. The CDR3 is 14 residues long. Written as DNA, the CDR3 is TGTGCCAGCTCACGGAACAGGGGCAGGGATGAGCAGTTCTTC. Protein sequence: CASSRNRGRDEQFF.

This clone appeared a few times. The DNA of the CDR3 is TGTGCCAGCAGCGTAGAGGACACGACAAGGTCGGAGACCCAGTACTTC. Translation gives CASSVEDTTRSETQYF. The V and J genes are TRBV9 and TRBJ2-5; D may be TRBD1 (5 bases). The CDR3 has 16 amino acids. V shed 0 bases and J shed 5 bases, with 17 bases lying between them. Germline V gives CDR1 SGDLS, CDR2 YYNGEE.

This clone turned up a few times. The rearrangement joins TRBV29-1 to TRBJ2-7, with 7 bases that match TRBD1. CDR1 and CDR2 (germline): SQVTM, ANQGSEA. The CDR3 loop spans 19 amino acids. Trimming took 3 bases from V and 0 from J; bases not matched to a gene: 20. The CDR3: CSVELLDRSVVPSSYEQYF. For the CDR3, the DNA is TGCAGCGTTGAGTTATTGGACAGGTCCGTCGTCCCTAGCTCCTACGAGCAGTACTTC.

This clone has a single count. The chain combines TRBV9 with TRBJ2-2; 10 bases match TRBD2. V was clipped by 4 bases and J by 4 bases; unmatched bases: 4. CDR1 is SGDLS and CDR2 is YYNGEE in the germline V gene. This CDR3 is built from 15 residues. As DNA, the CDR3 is TGTGCCAGCAGCCCCCGACTAGCGGGCACCGGGGAGCTGTTTTTT. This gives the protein CASSPRLAGTGELFF.

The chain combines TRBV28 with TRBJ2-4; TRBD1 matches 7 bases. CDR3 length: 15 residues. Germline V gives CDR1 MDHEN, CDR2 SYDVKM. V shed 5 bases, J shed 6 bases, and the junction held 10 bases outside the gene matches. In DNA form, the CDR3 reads TGTGCCAGCAGTACACAAGGGGGCCGTAGAAACATTCAGTACTTC. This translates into CASSTQGGRRNIQYF.

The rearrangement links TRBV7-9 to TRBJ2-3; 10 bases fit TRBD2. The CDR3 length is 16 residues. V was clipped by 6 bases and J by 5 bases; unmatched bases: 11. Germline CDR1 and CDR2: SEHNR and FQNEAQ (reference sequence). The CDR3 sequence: CASRGTTSGEVDTQYF. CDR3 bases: TGTGCCAGCAGGGGTACCACTAGCGGGGAGGTAGATACGCAGTATTTT.

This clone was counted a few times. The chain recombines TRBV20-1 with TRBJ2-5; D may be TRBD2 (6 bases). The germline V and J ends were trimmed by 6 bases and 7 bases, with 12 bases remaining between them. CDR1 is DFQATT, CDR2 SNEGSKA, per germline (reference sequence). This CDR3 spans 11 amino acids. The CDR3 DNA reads TGCAGTGCCTACGCGCGGGGGACCCAGTACTTC. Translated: CSAYARGTQYF.

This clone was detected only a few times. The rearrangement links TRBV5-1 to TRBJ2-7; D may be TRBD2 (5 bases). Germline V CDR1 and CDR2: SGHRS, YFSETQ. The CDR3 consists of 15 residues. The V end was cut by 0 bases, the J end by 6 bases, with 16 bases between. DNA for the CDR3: TGCGCCAGCAGCTTGGACCCCTCGGACTCTACCGAGCAGTACTTC. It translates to CASSLDPSDSTEQYF.

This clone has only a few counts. CDR3 sequence (DNA): TGTGCCAGTAGTATCGGTGCGAACACCGGGGAGCTGTTTTTT. Its translation: CASSIGANTGELFF. The chain has TRBV19 and TRBJ2-2; D remains ambiguous. Germline values: CDR1 LNHDA, CDR2 SQIVND (reference sequence). Trimming took 3 bases from V and 0 from J, leaving 5 bases between them. The CDR3 has 14 residues. Variable domain in full (rest from reference TRBV19 and TRBJ2-2): DGGITQSPKYLFRKEGQNVTLSCEQNLNHDAMYWYRQDPGQGLRLIYYSQIVNDFQKGDIAEGYSVSREKKESFPLTVTSAQKNPTAFYLCASSIGANTGELFFGEGSRLTVL.

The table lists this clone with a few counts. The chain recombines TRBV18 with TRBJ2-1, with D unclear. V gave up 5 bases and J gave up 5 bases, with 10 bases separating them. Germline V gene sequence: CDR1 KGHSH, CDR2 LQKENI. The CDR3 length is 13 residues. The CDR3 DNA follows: TGTGCCAGCTCAGAATTACAGCACAATGAGCAGTTCTTC. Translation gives CASSELQHNEQFF.

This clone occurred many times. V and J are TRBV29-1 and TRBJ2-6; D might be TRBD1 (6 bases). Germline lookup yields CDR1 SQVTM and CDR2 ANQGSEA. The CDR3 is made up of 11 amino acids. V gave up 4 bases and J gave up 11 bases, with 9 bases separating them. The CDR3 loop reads CSVAGGDVLTF. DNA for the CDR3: TGCAGCGTTGCTGGGGGCGACGTCCTGACTTTC.

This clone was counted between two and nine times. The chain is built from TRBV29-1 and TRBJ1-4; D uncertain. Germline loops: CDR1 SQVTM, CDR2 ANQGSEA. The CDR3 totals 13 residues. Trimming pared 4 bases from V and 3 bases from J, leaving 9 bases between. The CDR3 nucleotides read TGCAGCGTTGCGCAAAGCCCTAATGAAAAACTGTTTTTT. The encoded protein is CSVAQSPNEKLFF.

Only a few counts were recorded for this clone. In DNA form, the CDR3 reads TGTGCCAGTAGTGCACGACAGAACTATGGCTACACCTTC. This encodes CASSARQNYGYTF. The chain recombines TRBV19 with TRBJ1-2; D may be TRBD1 (5 bases). The germline CDR1 and CDR2 sequences are LNHDA and SQIVND (reference sequence). The length of the CDR3 is 13 residues. Trimming cost V 5 bases and J 2 bases, with 9 bases left between them.

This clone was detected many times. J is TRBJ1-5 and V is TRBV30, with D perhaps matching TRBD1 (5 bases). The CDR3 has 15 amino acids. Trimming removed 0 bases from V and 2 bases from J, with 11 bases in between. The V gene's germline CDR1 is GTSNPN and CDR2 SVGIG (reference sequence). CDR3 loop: CAWSVQGRGNQPQHF. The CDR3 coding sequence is TGTGCCTGGAGTGTTCAGGGAAGGGGCAATCAGCCCCAGCATTTT.

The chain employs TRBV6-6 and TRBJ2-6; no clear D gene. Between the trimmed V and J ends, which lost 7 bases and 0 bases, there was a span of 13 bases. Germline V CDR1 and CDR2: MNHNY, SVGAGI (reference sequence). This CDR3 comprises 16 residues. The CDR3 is CASTHSSVSGANVLTF. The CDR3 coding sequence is TGTGCCAGCACCCACTCGTCCGTCTCTGGGGCCAACGTCCTGACTTTC.

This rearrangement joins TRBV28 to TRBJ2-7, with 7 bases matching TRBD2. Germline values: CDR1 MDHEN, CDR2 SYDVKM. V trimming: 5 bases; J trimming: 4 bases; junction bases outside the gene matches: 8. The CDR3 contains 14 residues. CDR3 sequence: CASSLERGLYEQYF. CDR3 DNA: TGTGCCAGCAGTCTAGAGAGGGGACTATACGAGCAGTACTTC. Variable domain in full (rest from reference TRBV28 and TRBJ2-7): DVKVTQSSRYLVKRTGEKVFLECVQDMDHENMFWYRQDPGLGLRLIYFSYDVKMKEKGDIPEGYSVSREKKERFSLILESASTNQTSMYLCASSLERGLYEQYFGPGTRLTVT.

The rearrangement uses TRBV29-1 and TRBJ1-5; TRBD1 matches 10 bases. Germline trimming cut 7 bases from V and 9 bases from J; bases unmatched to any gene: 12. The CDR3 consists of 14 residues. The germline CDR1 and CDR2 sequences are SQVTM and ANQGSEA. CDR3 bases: TGCAGCGCATCCTCCGGGACAGGGGCAGGGCCCCAGCATTTT. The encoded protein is CSASSGTGAGPQHF.